This TCR beta chain was identified in a study of low-dose radiotherapy and immunotherapy resistance in tumors (dated by TCRdb to 2022 to 2024). About the investigation overall: In Cohort 1, each fraction delivered 0.5 Gy every 2 weeks, and the prescribed total PTV dose was 6.5 Gy. Patients in Cohort 2 were given 1 Gy per fraction every two weeks, for a total of 13 Gy across 26 weeks. Eight patients were included in the translational analysis: three from the first dose cohort and the first five from the second dose cohort. Trial participants were not randomized into treatment groups. Nivolumab was administered intravenously as a 240 mg flat dose every two weeks, and ipilimumab was administered intravenously at 1 mg/kg every six weeks. Aspirin 300 mg was taken orally once daily by patients for four cycles, starting on cycle 1 day 1. Cyclophosphamide 200 mg/m2 was administered intravenously every two weeks, one day before each radiation and immunotherapy administration.

Worth noting for this clonotype: Its antigen is unknown. Within one base of it there is no much larger clone, and no base qualities were kept.

Reading the label with the study, this specimen's time point is: after trial treatment. Read against the paper, the sample's treatment or condition label means: LDRT plus nivolumab, ipilimumab, low-dose cyclophosphamide and aspirin (RACIN trial). The donors took part in RACIN, a single-arm, phase I, dose-escalation trial that combined nivolumab, ipilimumab, aspirin, low-dose cyclophosphamide and low-dose radiotherapy. Patients were eligible if they had advanced solid tumors that were TIL-negative. Sequencing instrument: Illumina HiSeq 2500. First-strand cDNA was synthesized with Superscript III and a set of TRAV- and TRBV-specific primers, covering both TCRalpha and TCRbeta chains. TCRs were amplified with Phusion for around 20 PCR cycles using a constant-region primer together with the adapter attached to the V primers. The isolated mRNA was amplified using the MessageAmp II aRNA Amplification Kit, with in vitro transcription performed for about 15 hours at 37 degrees C. mRNA for TCR sequencing was isolated with the Dynabeads mRNA DIRECT Purification Kit. Indexed Illumina adapters were added in a second Phusion PCR of approximately 27 cycles, after which AMPure XP beads were used to purify the products. Per the original workflow: Using custom Perl scripts, TCR sequences that encoded the same protein were pooled, out-of-frame sequences were dropped, and the abundance of each clonotype was calculated. The analysis excluded TCR sequences that were supported by just one read. Repertoire metrics included Shannon entropy, Gini index, clonality, richness, and frequency of TCRs shared between repertoires. TCRdb cleaned the public reads at Q25 with fastp, built clones with MiXCR and kept in-frame beta chains. Duplicate CDR3 protein sequences are folded into a single record with the most common DNA and genes. These V and J calls derive from TCRdb rather than the authors' analysis. For this sample the table gives nearly 60,000 distinct CDR3 sequences, of which 20% to 25% were detected only once. Of the sample, 6.7% falls within the top ten clones.

The germline ends are 9 bases apart after V is trimmed by 4 bases and J by 2 bases. The CDR3 runs 14 amino acids, cysteine and phenylalanine included. Here the CDR3 DNA is all that survives: 42 bases in frame from base 1. Sequences MNHGY (CDR1) and SAAAGT (CDR2) are obtained from the germline V gene. The V and J genes are TRBV6-8 and TRBJ2-1; the D gene cannot be resolved beyond TRBD1 or TRBD2, each matching 5 bases. The specimen was PBMCs, collected after low-dose radiotherapy plus immunotherapy. The TCR sequence derives from a male donor with prostate cancer. In nucleotide form, the sequence is TGTGCCAGCAGTTTTCAGGGAGCCTACAATGAGCAGTTCTTC. This codes for CASSFQGAYNEQFF.